This TCR beta chain was identified during a study of blood T cell repertoires in COVID-19 (dated by TCRdb to the early 2020s). With respect to the entire study: The collaborator samples originated in the United States, Italy and Spain and spanned the acute and convalescent phases of COVID-19. The material from the prospective study consisted of cDNA or gDNA derived from T cells, B-cell-depleted T cells, or PBMCs. The dataset comprised deeply sampled blood TCRbeta repertoires from subjects exposed to, actively infected with, or recovered from COVID-19. The repertoires were released in a freely available public database intended as a resource for research on the immune response to SARS-CoV-2. Samples were obtained from the ongoing ImmuneRACE study (first 160 participants) and from over 1,000 subjects provided by 6 global collaborators. A de-identified subject ID, COVID-19 status, age in years and sex were almost always included in the sample metadata. Where HLA class I and class II types were available, the types were taken from metadata supplied by the sample provider, not from assay-based typing.

On the study overall, not on this receptor specifically: The amount of clinical and demographic metadata varied by source and participant and was provided uncurated.

One collaborating source in Seattle enrolled patients while the patients were actively infected and followed the patients over time throughout the course of disease. Whole blood was collected in K2EDTA tubes by collaborating institutions according to the institutions' own protocols. For TCRbeta analysis, collaborator samples were shipped as frozen whole blood, as isolated PBMCs, or as DNA extracted from either sample type. A note on this clone: It has no known antigen specificity. No quality values exist for individual bases; no much larger clone is one base distant.

Taken from the germline V gene, the CDR1 and CDR2 loops are ENHRY and SYGVKD. At the junction V is shortened by 4 bases and J by 0 bases, with 22 bases in between. From the cysteine through the phenylalanine, the CDR3 covers 19 amino acids. Only the CDR3 DNA stays, 57 bases, in frame from base 1. TCRbeta CDR3 regions were amplified from genomic DNA using the immunoSEQ Assay, a bias-controlled multiplex PCR. The study's own analysis went as follows. The number of nucleated cells in each sample was estimated from the amplification of reference gene primers within the assay. To quantify the absolute abundance of each unique TCRbeta CDR3 rearrangement, sequence reads were collapsed and filtered. Productive Simpson clonality was computed per sample as the square root of Simpson's diversity index over productive rearrangements. TCRdb took this table from immuneACCESS and kept in-frame rearrangements with V and J called. Such tables lack part of the clones; where checked against another copy, unresolved V genes explain under half of the gap, and the rest is unexplained. V and J calls and clone size follow that table, whereas D and trimming were derived from the DNA. A total of nearly 300,000 clones appear in this sample, about 88% of them only once. Almost 1.5% of the sample belongs to the ten largest clones.

The TCR comes from a human donor with COVID-19, enrolled during active disease. The donor label of this sample is uncertain. The source material was peripheral blood. The V gene is TRBV10-3 and the J gene is TRBJ2-1; D gene: possibly TRBD2, on 6 matching bases. The encoded CDR3 is CAISVSGAVRGSSYNEQFF. Here is the DNA: TGTGCCATCAGTGTATCGGGAGCGGTCAGAGGAAGCTCCTACAATGAGCAGTTCTTC.